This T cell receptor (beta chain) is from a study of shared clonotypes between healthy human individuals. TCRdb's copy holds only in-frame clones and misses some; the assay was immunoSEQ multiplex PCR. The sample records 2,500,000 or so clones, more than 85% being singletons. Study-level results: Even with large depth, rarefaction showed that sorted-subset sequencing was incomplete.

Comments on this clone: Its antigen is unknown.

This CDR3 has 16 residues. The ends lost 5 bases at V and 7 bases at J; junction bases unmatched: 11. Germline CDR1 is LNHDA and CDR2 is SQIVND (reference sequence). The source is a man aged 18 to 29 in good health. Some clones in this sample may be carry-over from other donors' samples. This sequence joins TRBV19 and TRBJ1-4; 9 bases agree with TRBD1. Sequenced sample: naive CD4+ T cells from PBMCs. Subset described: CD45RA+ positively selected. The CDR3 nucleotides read TGTGCCAGTAGTCCCTTGGACAGGGGACGAGGTGAAAAACTGTTTTTT. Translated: CASSPLDRGRGEKLFF.